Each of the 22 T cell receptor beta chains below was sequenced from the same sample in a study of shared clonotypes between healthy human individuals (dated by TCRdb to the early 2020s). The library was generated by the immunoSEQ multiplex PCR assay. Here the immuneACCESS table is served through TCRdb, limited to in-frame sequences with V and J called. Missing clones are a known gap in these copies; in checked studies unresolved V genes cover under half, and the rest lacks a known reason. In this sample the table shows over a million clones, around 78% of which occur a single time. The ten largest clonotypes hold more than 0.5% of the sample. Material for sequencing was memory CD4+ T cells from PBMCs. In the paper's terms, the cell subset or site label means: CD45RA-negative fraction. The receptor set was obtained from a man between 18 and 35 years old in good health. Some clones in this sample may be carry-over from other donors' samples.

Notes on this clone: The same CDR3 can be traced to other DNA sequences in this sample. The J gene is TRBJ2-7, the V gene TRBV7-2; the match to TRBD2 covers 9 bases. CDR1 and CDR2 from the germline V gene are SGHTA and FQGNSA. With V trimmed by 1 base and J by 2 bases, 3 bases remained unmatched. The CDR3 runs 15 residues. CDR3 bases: TGTGCCAGCAGCTTAGGCCTAGCGGGGCCCTACGAGCAGTACTTC. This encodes CASSLGLAGPYEQYF. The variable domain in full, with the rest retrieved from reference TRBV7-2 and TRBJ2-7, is GAGVSQSPSNKVTEKGKDVELRCDPISGHTALYWYRQSLGQGLEFLIYFQGNSAPDKSGLPSDRFSAERTGGSVSTLTIQRTQQEDSAVYLCASSLGLAGPYEQYFGPGTRLTVT.

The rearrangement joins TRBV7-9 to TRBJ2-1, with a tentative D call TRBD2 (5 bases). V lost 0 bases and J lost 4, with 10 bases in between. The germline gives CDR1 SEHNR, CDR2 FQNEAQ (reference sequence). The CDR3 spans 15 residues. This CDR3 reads CASSLARGGYNEQFF. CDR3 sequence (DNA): TGTGCCAGCAGCTTAGCGCGCGGAGGATACAATGAGCAGTTCTTC. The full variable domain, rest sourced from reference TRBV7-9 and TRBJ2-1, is DTGVSQNPRHKITKRGQNVTFRCDPISEHNRLYWYRQTLGQGPEFLTYFQNEAQLEKSRLLSDRFSAERPKGSFSTLEIQRTEQGDSAMYLCASSLARGGYNEQFFGPGTRLTVL.

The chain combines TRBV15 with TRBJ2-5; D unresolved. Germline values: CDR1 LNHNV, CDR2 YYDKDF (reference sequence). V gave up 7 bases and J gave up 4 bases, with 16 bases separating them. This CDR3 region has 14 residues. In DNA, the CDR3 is TGTGCCACCACCTCCGGTGGGCGACGAGAGACCCAGTACTTC. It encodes CATTSGGRRETQYF.

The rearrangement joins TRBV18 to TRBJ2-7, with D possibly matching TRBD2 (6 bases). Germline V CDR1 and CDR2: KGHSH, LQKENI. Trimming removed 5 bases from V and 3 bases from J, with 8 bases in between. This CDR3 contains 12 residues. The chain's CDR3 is CASSTGSYEQYF. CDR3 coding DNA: TGTGCCAGCTCAACCGGGAGCTACGAGCAGTACTTC.

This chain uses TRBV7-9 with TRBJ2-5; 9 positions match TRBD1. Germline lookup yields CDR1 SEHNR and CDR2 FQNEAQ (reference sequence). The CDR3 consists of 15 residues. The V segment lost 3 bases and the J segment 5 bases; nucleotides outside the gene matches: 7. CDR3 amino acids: CASSLRQGVYETQYF. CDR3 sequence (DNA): TGTGCCAGCAGCTTGAGACAGGGGGTGTATGAGACCCAGTACTTC. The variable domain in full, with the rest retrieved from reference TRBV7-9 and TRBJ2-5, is DTGVSQNPRHKITKRGQNVTFRCDPISEHNRLYWYRQTLGQGPEFLTYFQNEAQLEKSRLLSDRFSAERPKGSFSTLEIQRTEQGDSAMYLCASSLRQGVYETQYFGPGTRLLVL.

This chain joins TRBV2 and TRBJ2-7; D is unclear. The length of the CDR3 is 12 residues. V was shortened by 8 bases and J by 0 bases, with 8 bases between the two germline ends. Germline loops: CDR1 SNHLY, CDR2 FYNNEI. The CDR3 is CASEWSSYEQYF. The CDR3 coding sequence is TGTGCCAGCGAGTGGAGCTCCTACGAGCAGTACTTC.

CDR3 nucleotide sequence: TGTGCCATCAGTGAGGTGGCAGGGAAAGGGGATCAGCCCCAGCATTTT. Its translation is CAISEVAGKGDQPQHF. The chain is built from TRBV10-3 and TRBJ1-5, with D possibly TRBD1 on 5 matching bases. The V gene lost 2 bases and the J gene lost 5 bases, with 16 bases spanning the gap. Germline V gene data show CDR1 as ENHRY and CDR2 as SYGVKD. The CDR3 is 16 amino acids.

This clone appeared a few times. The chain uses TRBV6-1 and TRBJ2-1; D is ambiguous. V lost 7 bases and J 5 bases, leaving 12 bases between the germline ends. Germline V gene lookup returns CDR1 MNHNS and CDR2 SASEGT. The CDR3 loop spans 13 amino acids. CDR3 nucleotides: TGTGCCAGCAATACCGGGCCTCACAATGAGCAGTTCTTC. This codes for CASNTGPHNEQFF.

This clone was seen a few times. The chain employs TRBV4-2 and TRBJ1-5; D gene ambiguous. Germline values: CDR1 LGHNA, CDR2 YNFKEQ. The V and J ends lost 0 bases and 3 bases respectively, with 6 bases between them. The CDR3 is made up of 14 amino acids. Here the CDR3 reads CASSQELTNQPQHF. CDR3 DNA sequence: TGTGCCAGCAGCCAAGAGCTGACCAATCAGCCCCAGCATTTT.

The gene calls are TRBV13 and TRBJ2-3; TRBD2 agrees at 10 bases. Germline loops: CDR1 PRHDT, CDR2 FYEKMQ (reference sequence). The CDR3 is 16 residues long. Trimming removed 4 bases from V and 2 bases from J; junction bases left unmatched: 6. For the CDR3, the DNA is TGTGCCAGCAGCTCCGGACTAGCGGTGAACACAGATACGCAGTATTTT. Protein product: CASSSGLAVNTDTQYF.

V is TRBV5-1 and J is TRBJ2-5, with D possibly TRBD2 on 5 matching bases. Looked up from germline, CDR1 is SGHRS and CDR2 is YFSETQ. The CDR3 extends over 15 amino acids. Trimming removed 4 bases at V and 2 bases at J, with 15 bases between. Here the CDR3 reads CASSIPGTTQETQYF. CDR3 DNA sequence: TGCGCCAGCAGCATCCCGGGAACAACTCAAGAGACCCAGTACTTC.

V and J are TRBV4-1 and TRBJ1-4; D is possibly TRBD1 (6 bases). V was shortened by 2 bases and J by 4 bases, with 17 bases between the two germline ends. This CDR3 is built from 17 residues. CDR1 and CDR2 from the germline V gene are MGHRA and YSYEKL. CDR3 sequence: CASSQFPRQVDNEKLFF. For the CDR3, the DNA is TGCGCCAGCAGCCAATTCCCCCGACAGGTGGATAATGAAAAACTGTTTTTT.

CDR3 nucleotide sequence: TGTGCCAGCAGCGTAGAGAGGACAGAGGGCTACGAGCAGTACTTC. It encodes CASSVERTEGYEQYF. J is TRBJ2-7 and V is TRBV9, with a possible D match to TRBD1 (6 bases). The CDR3 spans 15 residues. V dropped 0 bases and J dropped 3 bases, with 13 bases sitting between them. Germline V gene data show CDR1 as SGDLS and CDR2 as YYNGEE.

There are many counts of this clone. CDR3 in amino acids: CASSLTGIFYEQYF. Written as DNA, the CDR3 is TGTGCCAGCAGTTTAACAGGGATTTTTTACGAGCAGTACTTC. This sequence joins TRBV28 and TRBJ2-7; a possible D gene is TRBD1 (6 bases). V was trimmed by 2 bases and J by 4 bases, leaving 12 bases between them. The CDR3 contains 14 residues. The germline V gene encodes CDR1 MDHEN and CDR2 SYDVKM.

In DNA, the CDR3 is TGTGCCAGCAGCCCCCGAGAGGGATCAACTAATGAAAAACTGTTTTTT. This translates into CASSPREGSTNEKLFF. The chain recombines TRBV9 with TRBJ1-4; no reliable D call. V was cut by 4 bases and J by 0 bases, with 13 bases left in between. Germline CDR1 reads SGDLS; CDR2 reads YYNGEE. This CDR3 has 16 residues.

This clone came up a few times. CDR3 DNA sequence: TGTGCCAGCACGCCCGGGAAGAGCTCCTACAATGAGCAGTTCTTC. This codes for CASTPGKSSYNEQFF. V and J are TRBV11-1 and TRBJ2-1, with D perhaps TRBD2 (5 bases). Germline CDR1 reads SGHAT; CDR2 reads FQDESV (reference sequence). The CDR3 spans 15 residues. V dropped 7 bases and J dropped 0 bases, with 13 bases sitting between them.

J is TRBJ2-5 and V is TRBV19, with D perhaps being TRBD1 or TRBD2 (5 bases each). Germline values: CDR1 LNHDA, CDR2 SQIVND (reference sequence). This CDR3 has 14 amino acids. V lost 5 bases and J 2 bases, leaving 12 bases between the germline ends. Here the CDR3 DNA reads TGTGCCAGTAGTGTGGGACCGACTCAAGAGACCCAGTACTTC. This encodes CASSVGPTQETQYF.

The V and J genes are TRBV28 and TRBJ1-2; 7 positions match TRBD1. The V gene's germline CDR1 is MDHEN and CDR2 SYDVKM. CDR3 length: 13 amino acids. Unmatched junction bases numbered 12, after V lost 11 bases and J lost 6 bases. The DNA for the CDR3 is TGTGCCCTCTCCAGGACAGGAGGGAATGGCTACACCTTC. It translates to CALSRTGGNGYTF.

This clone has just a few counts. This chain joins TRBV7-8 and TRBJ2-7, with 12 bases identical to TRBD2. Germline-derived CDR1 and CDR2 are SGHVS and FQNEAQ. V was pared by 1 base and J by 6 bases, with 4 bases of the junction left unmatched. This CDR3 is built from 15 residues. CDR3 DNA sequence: TGTGCCAGCAGCTTAGTGCTAGCGGGAGGGGGCGAGCAGTACTTC. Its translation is CASSLVLAGGGEQYF.

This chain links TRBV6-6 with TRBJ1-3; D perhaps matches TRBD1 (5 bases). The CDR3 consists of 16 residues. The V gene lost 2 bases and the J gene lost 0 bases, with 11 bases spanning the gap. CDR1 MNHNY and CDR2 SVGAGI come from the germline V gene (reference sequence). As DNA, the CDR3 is TGTGCCAGCAGTTACGCGGGGCGGATCTCTGGAAACACCATATATTTT. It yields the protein CASSYAGRISGNTIYF.

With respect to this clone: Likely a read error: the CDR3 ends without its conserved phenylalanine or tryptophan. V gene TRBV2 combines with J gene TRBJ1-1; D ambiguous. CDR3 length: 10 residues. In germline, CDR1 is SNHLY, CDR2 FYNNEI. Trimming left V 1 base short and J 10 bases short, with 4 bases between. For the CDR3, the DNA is TGTGCCAGCAGTGAAGGTTCAGCTTTCCTT. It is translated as CASSEGSAFL.

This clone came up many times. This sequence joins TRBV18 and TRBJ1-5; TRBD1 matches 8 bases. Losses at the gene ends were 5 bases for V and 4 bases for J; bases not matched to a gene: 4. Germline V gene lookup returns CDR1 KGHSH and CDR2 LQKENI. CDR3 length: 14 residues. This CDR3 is CASSATGVNQPQHF. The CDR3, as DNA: TGTGCCAGCTCAGCGACAGGGGTGAATCAGCCCCAGCATTTT.